This T cell receptor (beta chain) was identified in a study of OX40 agonist ivuxolimab in advanced cancers. Study-wide background: The group had a mean age of about 60 years, ranged from about 20 to 79, and was 82.7% male.

TCRdb's copy holds only in-frame clones and misses some; the assay was immunoSEQ multiplex PCR. The sample yields tens of thousands of clones, around 90% seen once. The V gene end was trimmed by 5 bases and the J gene end by 6 bases; junction bases not matched to a gene: 4. The CDR3 spans 14 residues. Germline assignment: CDR1 MNHEY and CDR2 SMNVEV (reference sequence). The specimen was CD4+ or CD8+ T cells sorted from blood, collected in a trial of the OX40 agonist ivuxolimab. This rearrangement joins TRBV27 to TRBJ2-2; TRBD1 matches 9 bases. This TCR came from an adult with an advanced solid tumor such as melanoma, head and neck, liver or kidney cancer. CDR3 DNA: TGTGCCAGCAGTGACGGACAGGGGCCCGGGGAGCTGTTTTTT. Translated: CASSDGQGPGELFF.